The sequence of this T cell receptor beta chain was determined in a study of blood T cell repertoires in COVID-19. Study-wide context: The United States, Italy and Spain provided the acute and convalescent COVID-19 samples. The cDNA or gDNA used as material had been derived from T cells, B-cell-depleted T cells, or PBMCs.

Trimming took 4 bases from V and 2 from J; bases not matched to a gene: 8. The germline V gene encodes CDR1 SEHNR and CDR2 FQNEAQ (reference sequence). The CDR3 loop spans 17 amino acids. As handled by the study authors: Scientists estimated how many nucleated cells there were by amplifying reference gene primers. Produced via immunoSEQ multiplex PCR; TCRdb's table is partial and in-frame only. V, J and clone size are those of that table, while D and trimming were read from the DNA. The profile shows roughly 280,000 clones, 75% to 90% of them singletons. What was sequenced was peripheral blood. This chain connects TRBV7-9 to TRBJ1-2; 12 bases fit TRBD1. The source is a man aged 55 to 70 who had recovered from COVID-19. The chain's CDR3 is CASSSSPGTGGNYGYTF. CDR3 sequence (DNA): TGTGCCAGCAGCTCCTCCCCCGGGACAGGGGGCAACTATGGCTACACCTTC.